This TCR beta chain was identified in a study of blood T cell repertoires in COVID-19. In the study overall: The samples span acute and convalescent COVID-19 from the United States, Italy and Spain. T cells, B-cell-depleted T cells, or PBMCs supplied cDNA or gDNA.

In the authors' workflow: Amplification from reference gene primers served as the basis for estimated nucleated cell counts. Profiled with immunoSEQ multiplex PCR; TCRdb holds only in-frame clones, not every one. The V and J calls and clone size were taken over from that table, and D and trimming were inferred from the DNA. The sample includes some 33,000 clones, approximately 85% of them seen just once. This TCR was sampled from a man between 60 and 75 years old with active COVID-19. Sequencing was done on a sample of peripheral blood.

The DNA of the CDR3 is TGTGCCAGTAGGAGACAGGTCTATGGGGCCAACGTCCTGACTTTC. Its translation: CASRRQVYGANVLTF. This sequence joins TRBV19 and TRBJ2-6; a weak D match, TRBD1 (6 bases). The CDR3 is 15 amino acids. Trimming took off 6 bases at V and 3 bases at J, with 12 bases between the two ends. Germline loops: CDR1 LNHDA, CDR2 SQIVND (reference sequence).